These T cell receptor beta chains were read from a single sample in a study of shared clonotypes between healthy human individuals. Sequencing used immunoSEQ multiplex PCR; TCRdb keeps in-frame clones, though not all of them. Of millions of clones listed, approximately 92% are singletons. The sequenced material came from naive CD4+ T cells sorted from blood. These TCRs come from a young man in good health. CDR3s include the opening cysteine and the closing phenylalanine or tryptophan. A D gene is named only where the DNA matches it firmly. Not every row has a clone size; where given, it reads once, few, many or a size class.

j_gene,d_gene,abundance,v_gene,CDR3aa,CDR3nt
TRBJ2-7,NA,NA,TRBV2,CASWEDPSSYEQYF,TGTGCCAGCTGGGAAGACCCGAGCTCCTACGAGCAGTACTTC
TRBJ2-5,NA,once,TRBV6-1,CASSAGVGEQYF,TGTGCCAGCAGTGCGGGGGTCGGGGAGCAGTACTTC
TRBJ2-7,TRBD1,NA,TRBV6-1,CASSLGQGSYEQYF,TGTGCCAGCAGTCTCGGACAGGGATCTTACGAGCAGTACTTC
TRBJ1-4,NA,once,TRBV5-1,CASSLGSGQTNEKLFF,TGCGCCAGCAGTTTGGGCTCGGGACAAACTAATGAAAAACTGTTTTTT
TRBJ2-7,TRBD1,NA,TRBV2,CASRDRGPEQYF,TGTGCCAGCAGGGACAGGGGGCCCGAGCAGTACTTC
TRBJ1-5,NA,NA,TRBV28,CASSSQASEPQHF,TGTGCCAGCAGTTCACAAGCAAGTGAGCCCCAGCATTTT
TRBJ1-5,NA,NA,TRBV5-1,CASSLGGASNQPQHF,TGCGCCAGCAGCTTGGGAGGGGCTAGCAATCAGCCCCAGCATTTT
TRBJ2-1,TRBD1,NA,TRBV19,CASRPPGPPWDSEQFF,TGTGCCAGTAGGCCCCCCGGTCCCCCATGGGACAGTGAGCAGTTCTTC
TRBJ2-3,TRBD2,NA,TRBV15,CATSRDRASGSPSTDTQYF,TGTGCCACCAGCAGAGATAGGGCTAGCGGGAGCCCAAGTACAGATACGCAGTATTTT
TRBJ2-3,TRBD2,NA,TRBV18,CASSPLGASGRASTDTQYF,TGTGCCAGCTCCCCCCTTGGGGCTAGCGGGAGGGCCAGCACAGATACGCAGTATTTT
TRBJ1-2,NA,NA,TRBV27,CASSEVPQGGGYTF,TGTGCCAGCAGTGAGGTACCACAGGGAGGCGGCTACACCTTC
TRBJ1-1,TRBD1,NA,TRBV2,CASRQGFEAFF,TGTGCCAGCCGACAGGGGTTTGAAGCTTTCTTT
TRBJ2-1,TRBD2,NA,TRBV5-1,CASSLEASGGWYNEQFF,TGCGCCAGCAGCTTGGAGGCTAGCGGGGGGTGGTACAATGAGCAGTTCTTC
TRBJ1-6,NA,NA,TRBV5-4,CASSPEHNSPLHF,TGTGCCAGCAGCCCCGAACATAATTCACCCCTCCACTTT
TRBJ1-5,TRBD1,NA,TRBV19,CASRAGTVGSQPQHF,TGTGCCAGTAGGGCCGGGACAGTGGGATCTCAGCCCCAGCATTTT
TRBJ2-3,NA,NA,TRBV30,CAWRKSGTWGTDTQYF,TGTGCCTGGAGAAAATCAGGGACTTGGGGCACAGATACGCAGTATTTT
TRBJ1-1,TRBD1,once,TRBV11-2,CASSPGGALNTEAFF,TGTGCCAGCAGCCCAGGGGGCGCATTGAACACTGAAGCTTTCTTT
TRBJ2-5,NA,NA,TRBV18,CASSPGGTRSPTLYF,TGTGCCAGCTCACCAGGGGGCACTAGGTCTCCGACTCTGTACTTC
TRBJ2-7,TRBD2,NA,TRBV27,CASSPIAGVPSYEQYF,TGTGCCAGCAGTCCTATAGCGGGTGTCCCCTCCTACGAGCAGTACTTC
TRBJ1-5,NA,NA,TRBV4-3,CASSQDWGGNQPQHF,TGCGCCAGCAGCCAAGATTGGGGGGGCAATCAGCCCCAGCATTTT
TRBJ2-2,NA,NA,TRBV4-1,CASSPTRLVAGELFF,TGCGCCAGCAGCCCGACGAGACTAGTAGCCGGGGAGCTGTTTTTT
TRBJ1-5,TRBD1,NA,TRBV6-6,CASTPGGTGSRQPQHF,TGTGCCAGCACTCCGGGAGGGACAGGGTCTCGTCAGCCCCAGCATTTT
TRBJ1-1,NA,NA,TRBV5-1,CASSLNAWAGNTEAFF,TGCGCCAGCAGCTTGAACGCATGGGCAGGGAACACTGAAGCTTTCTTT
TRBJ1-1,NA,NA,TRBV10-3,CAIKGEMNTEAFF,TGTGCCATCAAAGGGGAGATGAACACTGAAGCTTTCTTT
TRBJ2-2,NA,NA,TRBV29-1,CSVEDRTVTGELFF,TGCAGCGTTGAAGATCGGACGGTCACCGGGGAGCTGTTTTTT
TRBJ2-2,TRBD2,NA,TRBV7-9,CASSTSGGNTGELFF,TGTGCCAGCAGCACTAGCGGGGGGAACACCGGGGAGCTGTTTTTT
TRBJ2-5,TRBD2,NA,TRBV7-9,CASSLSGGQETQYF,TGTGCCAGCAGCTTGAGCGGGGGGCAAGAGACCCAGTACTTC
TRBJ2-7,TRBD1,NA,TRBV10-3,CAISEGRTGHSYEQYF,TGTGCCATCAGTGAGGGTCGGACAGGGCACTCCTACGAGCAGTACTTC
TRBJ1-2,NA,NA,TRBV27,CASSLWPGRNSNYGYTF,TGTGCCAGCAGTTTATGGCCAGGTCGAAACTCTAACTATGGCTACACCTTC
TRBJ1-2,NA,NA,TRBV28,CASLGPQENGYTF,TGTGCCAGCTTGGGGCCCCAGGAGAATGGCTACACCTTC
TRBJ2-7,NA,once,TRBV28,CASTKWGSGGHEQYF,TGTGCCAGCACTAAGTGGGGTTCCGGTGGGCACGAGCAGTACTTC
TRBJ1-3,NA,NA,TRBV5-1,CASSHRDRYPGNTIYF,TGCGCCAGCAGCCACCGGGACCGATATCCTGGAAACACCATATATTTT
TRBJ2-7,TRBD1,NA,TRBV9,CASSTTPGQGLYEQYF,TGTGCCAGCAGCACCACTCCGGGACAGGGGTTGTACGAGCAGTACTTC
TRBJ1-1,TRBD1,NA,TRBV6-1,CASRQRGPAEAFF,TGTGCCAGCAGACAAAGGGGGCCTGCTGAAGCTTTCTTT
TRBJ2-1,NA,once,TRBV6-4,CASTAEHNEQFF,TGTGCCAGCACAGCGGAGCACAATGAGCAGTTCTTC
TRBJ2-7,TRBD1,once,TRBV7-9,CASSKGAGYEQYF,TGTGCCAGCAGTAAGGGGGCTGGCTACGAGCAGTACTTC
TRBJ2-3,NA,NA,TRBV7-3,CASGEGTDTQYF,TGTGCCAGCGGGGAGGGCACAGATACGCAGTATTTT
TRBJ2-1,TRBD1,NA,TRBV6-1,CASSRTGFEQFF,TGTGCCAGCAGTAGGACAGGGTTTGAGCAGTTCTTC
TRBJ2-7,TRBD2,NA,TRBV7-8,CASSLEIAGAYEQYF,TGTGCCAGCAGCTTAGAGATAGCGGGAGCCTACGAGCAGTACTTC
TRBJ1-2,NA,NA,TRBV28,CASSLWGASYGYTF,TGTGCCAGCAGTTTATGGGGGGCGTCCTATGGCTACACCTTC
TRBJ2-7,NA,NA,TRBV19,CASSIRGQSSYEQYF,TGTGCCAGTAGTATAAGGGGTCAATCCTCCTACGAGCAGTACTTC
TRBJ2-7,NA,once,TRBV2,CASSVLFPPEQYF,TGTGCCAGCAGTGTTCTTTTCCCCCCGGAGCAGTACTTC
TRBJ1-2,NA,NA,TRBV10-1,CASSDRVGSYGYTF,TGCGCCAGCAGTGATAGGGTAGGGTCCTATGGCTACACCTTC
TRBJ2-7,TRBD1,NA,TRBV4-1,CASSQGRQGSYEQYF,TGCGCCAGCAGCCAAGGCCGACAGGGCTCCTACGAGCAGTACTTC
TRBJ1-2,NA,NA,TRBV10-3,CAITMEKSYGYTF,TGTGCCATCACAATGGAGAAGAGCTATGGCTACACCTTC
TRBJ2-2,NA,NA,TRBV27,CASRLNTGELFF,TGTGCCAGCAGACTTAACACCGGGGAGCTGTTTTTT
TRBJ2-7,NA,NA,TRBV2,CASSEQGASYEQYF,TGTGCCAGCAGTGAGCAGGGTGCCTCCTACGAGCAGTACTTC
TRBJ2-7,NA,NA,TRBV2,CASSDWDNLSYEQYF,TGTGCCAGCAGTGACTGGGACAACCTCTCCTACGAGCAGTACTTC
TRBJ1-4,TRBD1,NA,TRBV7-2,CASSFDRGNEKLFF,TGTGCCAGCAGCTTCGACAGGGGTAATGAAAAACTGTTTTTT
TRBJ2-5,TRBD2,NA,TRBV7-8,CASSVQGLAGGVETQYF,TGTGCCAGCAGCGTTCAGGGACTAGCGGGAGGAGTTGAGACCCAGTACTTC
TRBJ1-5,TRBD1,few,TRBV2,CASSEDRVGQPQHF,TGTGCCAGCAGCGAAGACAGGGTAGGCCAGCCCCAGCATTTT
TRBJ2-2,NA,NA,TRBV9,CASSITGLNTGELFF,TGTGCCAGCAGCATAACGGGGCTTAACACCGGGGAGCTGTTTTTT
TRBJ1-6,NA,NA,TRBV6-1,CASSEYHFPYNSPLHF,TGTGCCAGCAGTGAATACCATTTCCCCTATAATTCACCCCTCCACTTT
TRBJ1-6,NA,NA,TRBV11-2,CASSLGGGPLHF,TGTGCCAGCAGCTTAGGGGGAGGACCCCTCCACTTT
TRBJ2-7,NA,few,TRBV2,CANARTAYEQYF,TGTGCCAACGCCCGGACAGCCTACGAGCAGTACTTC
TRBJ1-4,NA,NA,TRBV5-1,CASSLAGVQGAELFF,TGCGCCAGCAGCTTGGCAGGGGTACAGGGAGCGGAACTGTTTTTT
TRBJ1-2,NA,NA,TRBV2,CASRIAGIYGYTF,TGTGCCAGCAGGATTGCGGGGATCTATGGCTACACCTTC
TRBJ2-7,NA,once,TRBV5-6,CASSLNGGGTYEQYF,TGTGCCAGCAGCTTGAACGGGGGTGGGACCTACGAGCAGTACTTC
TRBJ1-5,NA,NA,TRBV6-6,CASHAGNQPQHF,TGTGCCAGCCACGCGGGCAATCAGCCCCAGCATTTT